The 27 T cell receptor beta chains reported below all come from one sample, sequenced in a study of T cell responses to AZD1222 COVID-19 vaccine. Assay used: immunoSEQ multiplex PCR; TCRdb lists only in-frame clones, some missing. The table lists over 110,000 clones, roughly 90% of them singletons, with just over 3% in the top ten. The sequencing used peripheral blood, collected on day 0 of AZD1222 vaccination. These receptor sequences come from an adult in good health.

The chain combines TRBV28 with TRBJ1-5, with D tentatively TRBD1 (5 bases). This CDR3 is built from 15 residues. Germline-derived CDR1 and CDR2 are MDHEN and SYDVKM. V gave up 6 bases and J gave up 4 bases, with 16 bases separating them. As DNA, the CDR3 is TGTGCCAGCAGGCTCAAGGGGCTGACAAATCAGCCCCAGCATTTT. It specifies CASRLKGLTNQPQHF.

The gene calls are TRBV19 and TRBJ1-2; no clear D. Germline V gives CDR1 LNHDA, CDR2 SQIVND (reference sequence). V dropped 7 bases and J dropped 8 bases, with 26 bases sitting between them. This CDR3 comprises 16 residues. The CDR3 DNA is TGTGCCAGTACCCATAACGGTCCAGTCCGCCCGGCCGGCTACACCTTC. This encodes CASTHNGPVRPAGYTF. The full variable domain, with the rest looked up from reference TRBV19 and TRBJ1-2, is DGGITQSPKYLFRKEGQNVTLSCEQNLNHDAMYWYRQDPGQGLRLIYYSQIVNDFQKGDIAEGYSVSREKKESFPLTVTSAQKNPTAFYLCASTHNGPVRPAGYTFGSGTRLTVV.

This clone was found once. This chain connects TRBV10-3 to TRBJ1-6, with no clear D. V was clipped by 6 bases and J by 8 bases, with 8 bases between them. The germline V gene has CDR1 ENHRY and CDR2 SYGVKD. The CDR3 consists of 12 residues. CDR3 amino acids: CAISPSDSPLHF. Written as DNA, the CDR3 is TGTGCCATCAGCCCGTCTGATTCACCCCTCCACTTT.

This chain joins TRBV5-1 and TRBJ2-1; D tentatively reads TRBD1 or TRBD2 (5 bases each). Germline V gene data show CDR1 as SGHRS and CDR2 as YFSETQ. Trimming left V 3 bases short and J 4 bases short, with 17 bases between. The CDR3 covers 16 residues. In DNA form, the CDR3 reads TGCGCCAGCAGCTCCCGAGAGGGGAGTAGTTACAATGAGCAGTTCTTC. As protein: CASSSREGSSYNEQFF.

This chain joins TRBV6-2 or TRBV6-3 and TRBJ2-3; possibly TRBD1 for D (7 bases). From germline, CDR1 is MNHEY and CDR2 SVGEGT. This CDR3 spans 14 amino acids. The germline V and J ends were trimmed by 4 bases and 8 bases, with 16 bases remaining between them. DNA of the CDR3: TGTGCCAGCAGTTTGGAGGGCCAGGGGGTTACGCAGTATTTT. As protein: CASSLEGQGVTQYF.

This clone has a single count. This sequence joins TRBV21-1 and TRBJ1-3. TRBV21-1 is deemed a pseudogene. This CDR3 spans 15 amino acids. The CDR3 DNA is TGTGCCAGCAGTTATGGGAGTCCCTCTGGAAACACCATATATTTT. Protein product: CASSYGSPSGNTIYF.

This clone was seen only a few times. The chain employs TRBV5-4 and TRBJ2-7, with 11 positions matching TRBD1. Germline CDR1 reads SGHNT; CDR2 reads YYREEE (reference sequence). The CDR3 covers 14 residues. The V segment lost 4 bases and the J segment 7 bases; nucleotides outside the gene matches: 7. The DNA of the CDR3 is TGTGCCAGCAGCCTGGGACAGGGGGTTGGGGAGCAGTACTTC. Translated, it gives CASSLGQGVGEQYF. The full variable domain, in which reference TRBV5-4 and TRBJ2-7 provide the parts outside the CDR3, is ETGVTQSPTHLIKTRGQQVTLRCSSQSGHNTVSWYQQALGQGPQFIFQYYREEENGRGNFPPRFSGLQFPNYSSELNVNALELDDSALYLCASSLGQGVGEQYFGPGTRLTVT.

The V and J genes are TRBV6-2 or TRBV6-3 and TRBJ1-2; TRBD1 aligns across 11 bases. CDR3 length equals 16 residues. V was pared by 5 bases and J by 5 bases, with 10 bases of the junction left unmatched. Per germline, CDR1 MNHEY and CDR2 SVGEGT. The CDR3 loop reads CASSRPGQGVFYGYTF. CDR3 coding DNA: TGTGCCAGCAGTCGCCCGGGACAGGGGGTTTTTTATGGCTACACCTTC.

This clone has a single count. The chain is built from TRBV5-8 and TRBJ2-5; no reliable D call. Trimming removed 2 bases from V and 2 bases from J, with 7 bases in between. CDR3 length: 13 amino acids. Germline V gene lookup returns CDR1 SGHTS and CDR2 YDEGEE. The CDR3 sequence: CASSLRGQETQYF. The DNA of the CDR3 is TGTGCCAGCAGCTTACGTGGGCAAGAGACCCAGTACTTC.

The rearrangement joins TRBV10-3 to TRBJ1-2; D ambiguous. The germline gives CDR1 ENHRY, CDR2 SYGVKD. The CDR3 runs to 14 residues. Trimming stripped 3 bases from V and 4 bases from J, with 12 bases between. The CDR3 DNA sequence: TGTGCCATCAGTGATTCAGGCCTGTTCTATGGCTACACCTTC. Protein: CAISDSGLFYGYTF.

The gene calls are TRBV29-1 and TRBJ2-7; D ambiguous. The CDR3 extends over 13 amino acids. Deletions cut 3 bases from V and 4 bases from J, with 13 bases between. The V gene's germline CDR1 is SQVTM and CDR2 ANQGSEA. The CDR3 DNA reads TGCAGCGTTGACGGTACATCGGATTACGAGCAGTACTTC. Its protein is CSVDGTSDYEQYF.

The chain is built from TRBV27 and TRBJ2-7; 7 bases fit TRBD1. Germline CDR1 reads MNHEY; CDR2 reads SMNVEV (reference sequence). J lost 5 bases, V lost 6 bases, and 16 bases had no gene match. This CDR3 region has 16 residues. CDR3: CASSQTRTGIGNEQYF. CDR3 DNA sequence: TGTGCCAGCAGCCAGACCCGGACAGGTATAGGAAACGAGCAGTACTTC.

The chain is built from TRBV13 and TRBJ1-3, with D possibly TRBD1 on 5 matching bases. The ends were cut back, 5 bases at V and 5 bases at J, with 16 bases in the middle. The CDR3 consists of 15 residues. Germline assignment: CDR1 PRHDT and CDR2 FYEKMQ (reference sequence). The CDR3 DNA sequence: TGTGCCAGCAGCCCGGCGGGGGAGGTCAGAAACACCATATATTTT. This translates into CASSPAGEVRNTIYF.

This clone came up a few times. V usage is TRBV4-1 and J usage is TRBJ2-7; 11 nucleotides agree with TRBD1. The CDR3 is 15 residues long. Germline lookup yields CDR1 MGHRA and CDR2 YSYEKL. V shed 4 bases, J shed 7 bases, and the junction held 9 bases outside the gene matches. In DNA form, the CDR3 reads TGCGCCAGCAGCCGAGCGGGACAGGGGGTAAGGGAGCAGTACTTC. It codes for CASSRAGQGVREQYF.

The V gene is TRBV11-2, the J gene TRBJ2-7; D possibly corresponds to TRBD2 (5 bases). The CDR3 covers 14 residues. CDR1 SGHAT and CDR2 FQNNGV come from the germline V gene. Trimming removed 3 bases at V and 2 bases at J, with 11 bases between. CDR3 nucleotides: TGTGCCAGCAGCTTGTGGACTTCCACCTACGAGCAGTACTTC. Amino acid sequence: CASSLWTSTYEQYF.

V usage is TRBV19 and J usage is TRBJ2-3; D remains ambiguous. Trimming removed 9 bases from V and 4 bases from J, with 20 bases in between. The CDR3 covers 15 residues. Germline V CDR1 and CDR2: LNHDA, SQIVND (reference sequence). CDR3 in amino acids: CASYFGRPRSDTQYF. CDR3 sequence (DNA): TGTGCCAGCTACTTCGGGCGGCCCAGGTCAGATACGCAGTATTTT.

CDR3 protein: CASSKTGGVKGEAFF. The CDR3 nucleotides are TGTGCCAGCAGCAAGACAGGGGGTGTTAAGGGTGAAGCTTTCTTT. V gene TRBV21-1 combines with J gene TRBJ1-1; the table's D call, TRBD1, has no DNA check behind it. TRBV21-1 is marked as a pseudogene. The CDR3 loop spans 15 amino acids.

This clone was recorded only once. V usage is TRBV4-1 and J usage is TRBJ1-3, with D perhaps matching TRBD1 (5 bases). Trimming pared 2 bases from V and 3 bases from J, leaving 11 bases between. Looked up from germline, CDR1 is MGHRA and CDR2 is YSYEKL. This CDR3 has 15 amino acids. CDR3 in DNA: TGCGCCAGCAGCCAACAGGGTGTGAGTGGAAACACCATATATTTT. Protein: CASSQQGVSGNTIYF.

V usage is TRBV9 and J usage is TRBJ2-1; 8 bases are a match to TRBD1. The CDR3 has 14 amino acids. CDR1 and CDR2 from the germline V gene are SGDLS and YYNGEE. V trimming: 0 bases; J trimming: 8 bases; junction bases outside the gene matches: 4. The CDR3 loop is CASSVDTGGDEQFF. CDR3 bases: TGTGCCAGCAGCGTAGATACAGGGGGAGATGAGCAGTTCTTC.

This chain links TRBV11-2 with TRBJ1-6, with unresolved D. CDR1 and CDR2 from the germline V gene are SGHAT and FQNNGV. Trimming stripped 1 base from V and 7 bases from J, with 8 bases between. The CDR3 has 14 amino acids. The CDR3 DNA reads as TGTGCCAGCAGCTTAGTCGCGGTAAATTCACCCCTCCACTTT. This sequence encodes CASSLVAVNSPLHF.

CDR3 sequence (DNA): TGTGCCAGCAGTTTCCCAGGCGAGTCAGCCGGGGAGCTGTTTTTT. It translates to CASSFPGESAGELFF. The chain couples TRBV6-6 to TRBJ2-2; D unclear. The CDR3 loop spans 15 amino acids. Germline V lookup: CDR1 MNHNY, CDR2 SVGAGI (reference sequence). The V and J ends lost 4 bases and 6 bases respectively, with 15 bases between them.

This clone appeared once. This chain uses TRBV5-6 with TRBJ1-1, with D unclear. The CDR3 has 15 amino acids. The germline CDR1 and CDR2 sequences are SGHDT and YYEEEE. Trimming cost V 4 bases and J 1 base, with 14 bases left between them. The CDR3 reads CASSVRQSGNTEAFF. CDR3 in DNA: TGTGCCAGCAGCGTTCGACAATCTGGGAACACTGAAGCTTTCTTT. The full variable domain, its missing parts supplied by reference TRBV5-6 and TRBJ1-1, is DAGVTQSPTHLIKTRGQQVTLRCSPKSGHDTVSWYQQALGQGPQFIFQYYEEEERQRGNFPDRFSGHQFPNYSSELNVNALLLGDSALYLCASSVRQSGNTEAFFGQGTRLTVV.

The chain's CDR3 is CASSSGTSGYNEQFF. CDR3 nucleotides: TGTGCCAGCAGCTCCGGGACTAGCGGATACAATGAGCAGTTCTTC. The chain carries TRBV3-1 (or the pseudogene TRBV3-2) and TRBJ2-1; 11 bases are a match to TRBD2. This CDR3 is 15 amino acids long. CDR1 is LGHDT and CDR2 is YNNKEL in the germline V gene (reference sequence). V dropped 5 bases and J dropped 4; count of bases not matched to a gene: 4.

The genes are TRBV11-3 and TRBJ2-2; 11 nucleotides line up with TRBD2. The CDR3 consists of 17 residues. The trim removed 6 bases at V and 4 bases at J, leaving 10 bases unmatched. The germline V gene has CDR1 SGHNT and CDR2 YENEEA. The CDR3 reads CASSYHSGLAGTGELFF. The CDR3 DNA reads TGTGCCAGCAGTTACCACTCAGGACTAGCGGGCACCGGGGAGCTGTTTTTT.

This rearrangement joins TRBV27 to TRBJ1-1, with 9 bases matching TRBD1. Trimming cost V 5 bases and J 8 bases; bases outside gene matches: 12. The CDR3 covers 15 residues. Germline V lookup: CDR1 MNHEY, CDR2 SMNVEV (reference sequence). The CDR3 nucleotides are TGTGCCAGCAGTGCGCCGTCACAGGGGGCCGGAGAAGCTTTCTTT. Its translation is CASSAPSQGAGEAFF.

The chain recombines TRBV7-2 with TRBJ1-2; the match to TRBD1 covers 7 bases. J was trimmed by 6 bases and V by 6 bases; bases with no gene match: 10. The CDR3 length is 14 residues. Germline CDR1 SGHTA, CDR2 FQGNSA. CDR3 nucleotides: TGTGCCAGCAGACCAAGACAGGGCTTAAATGGCTACACCTTC. Its protein product is CASRPRQGLNGYTF.

The rearrangement joins TRBV2 to TRBJ1-2; D unresolved. Germline V gene lookup returns CDR1 SNHLY and CDR2 FYNNEI. There are 14 residues in the CDR3. Trimming pared 5 bases from V and 0 bases from J, leaving 10 bases between. The chain's CDR3 is CASSPGAANYGYTF. The CDR3, as DNA: TGTGCCAGCAGTCCAGGCGCAGCTAACTATGGCTACACCTTC.